What follows is one TCR beta chain and its context. Its antigen is as yet unknown. Pools of viral peptides were used by the ViraFEST assay to expand antigen-specific CD4+ T cells ahead of sequencing. Upon completion of about 10 days in culture, CD4+ T cells were isolated. From March to December 2020, the person had a SARS-CoV-2 infection that was confirmed by PCR. This sample was included in a study of vaccination effects on CD4 cells after COVID-19. Overall study: A couple of convalescent patients provided samples 16 days and one week prevaccination.

Germline CDR1 reads SGHTA; CDR2 reads FQGTGA. Trimming at V came to 5 bases and at J to 1 base, leaving 4 bases not matched to a gene. The CDR3 has 15 residues. Profiled with immunoSEQ multiplex PCR; TCRdb holds only in-frame clones, not every one. The sample has about 45,000 clones, approximately 70% seen once. The sequencing used CD4+ T cells from PBMCs cultured with a peptide pool, collected before COVID-19 vaccination. The clonotype was recovered from a human donor who had a prior SARS-CoV-2 infection. This chain links TRBV7-3 with TRBJ2-5, with 10 positions matching TRBD2. CDR3 protein: CASSPGTSAQETQYF. The CDR3 nucleotides are TGTGCCAGCAGCCCAGGGACTAGCGCCCAAGAGACCCAGTACTTC.